A single sample is the source of the 18 T cell receptor beta chains below, sequenced in a study of cytomegalovirus exposure and HLA in healthy donors. Both 60 Vbeta primers and 13 Jbeta primers went into the PCR. Here immunoSEQ multiplex PCR was the method, and the copy in TCRdb shows in-frame clones only, minus some. The sample includes over 150,000 clones, around 68% of them seen just once. Sequencing was performed on PBMCs. These receptors were collected from a man over 45 in good health and CMV-seronegative.

CDR3 in amino acids: CASAHSGYTEAFF. CDR3 DNA: TGTGCCAGCGCCCACTCAGGGTACACTGAAGCTTTCTTT. The chain uses TRBV13 and TRBJ1-1; D perhaps matches TRBD1 (5 bases). CDR3 length: 13 residues. The germline gives CDR1 PRHDT, CDR2 FYEKMQ (reference sequence). Trimming removed 8 bases from V and 3 bases from J, with 13 bases in between.

CDR3 loop: CASSGATGWSPLHF. For the CDR3, the DNA is TGTGCCAGCAGTGGGGCGACAGGGTGGTCACCCCTCCACTTT. The gene calls are TRBV2 and TRBJ1-6, with 7 bases fitting TRBD1. V lost 4 bases to trimming and J lost 10 bases; unmatched junction nucleotides: 7. Germline assignment: CDR1 SNHLY and CDR2 FYNNEI. There are 14 residues in the CDR3.

The rearrangement joins TRBV10-3 to TRBJ2-7, with TRBD1 matching over 7 bases. With 0 bases clipped from V and 6 bases from J, the junction kept 5 bases outside the gene matches. Germline assignment: CDR1 ENHRY and CDR2 SYGVKD. The CDR3 totals 14 residues. The CDR3 coding sequence is TGTGCCATCAGTGAGTCGGGGACAGTCAGCGAGCAGTACTTC. Its translation: CAISESGTVSEQYF.

The gene calls are TRBV5-6 and TRBJ2-5; 11 nucleotides line up with TRBD2. The CDR3 is 14 residues long. V trimming: 5 bases; J trimming: 1 base; junction bases outside the gene matches: 1. Germline V lookup: CDR1 SGHDT, CDR2 YYEEEE. For the CDR3, the DNA is TGTGCCAGCAGGACTAGCGGGGCCCAAGAGACCCAGTACTTC. It yields the protein CASRTSGAQETQYF.

The V and J genes are TRBV6-1 and TRBJ2-5; D gene uncertain. This CDR3 comprises 11 residues. Germline V gene lookup returns CDR1 MNHNS and CDR2 SASEGT. Trimming removed 4 bases at V and 13 bases at J, with 13 bases between. The CDR3 spells CASSVVSVGYF. The CDR3 bases are TGTGCCAGCAGTGTTGTTAGTGTTGGGTACTTC.

The chain employs TRBV25-1 and TRBJ2-7; no reliable D call. Trimming took 2 bases from V and 5 from J, leaving 19 bases between them. The CDR3 spans 16 residues. The germline V gene has CDR1 MGHDK and CDR2 SYGVNS. The CDR3 reads CASSERDARESDEQYF. In DNA form, the CDR3 reads TGTGCCAGCAGTGAAAGAGATGCGCGAGAGAGCGACGAGCAGTACTTC.

CDR3 sequence: CASSPTSGGYEQFF. CDR3 in DNA: TGTGCCAGCTCACCGACTAGCGGGGGGTACGAGCAGTTCTTC. This sequence joins TRBV18 and TRBJ2-1; 13 positions match TRBD2. The CDR3 has 14 residues. The germline gives CDR1 KGHSH, CDR2 LQKENI. V lost 3 bases, J lost 10 bases, and 3 bases stayed unmatched. Drawing the rest from reference TRBV18 and TRBJ2-1, the complete variable domain is NAGVMQNPRHLVRRRGQEARLRCSPMKGHSHVYWYRQLPEEGLKFMVYLQKENIIDESGMPKERFSAEFPKEGPSILRIQQVVRGDSAAYFCASSPTSGGYEQFFGPGTRLTVL.

The rearrangement joins TRBV7-9 to TRBJ1-1; 8 nucleotides agree with TRBD1. J lost 2 bases, V lost 5 bases, and 7 bases had no gene match. The germline gives CDR1 SEHNR, CDR2 FQNEAQ (reference sequence). CDR3 length: 15 residues. CDR3 sequence (DNA): TGTGCCAGCAGCCTGCTGACAGGGGTAAACACTGAAGCTTTCTTT. Translating gives CASSLLTGVNTEAFF.

This chain connects TRBV5-1 to TRBJ1-3; D may be TRBD1 (5 bases). This CDR3 contains 19 residues. Germline loops: CDR1 SGHRS, CDR2 YFSETQ. The V end was cut by 0 bases, the J end by 0 bases, with 19 bases between. CDR3 DNA: TGCGCCAGCAGCTTGGCCGGTATGCGGGGCTTTAGCTCTGGAAACACCATATATTTT. This translates into CASSLAGMRGFSSGNTIYF.

In this sample, this clone turned up a few times. V is TRBV6-6 and J is TRBJ2-7; TRBD1 matches at 9 bases. The CDR3 consists of 13 residues. Germline V CDR1 and CDR2: MNHNY, SVGAGI (reference sequence). V gave up 6 bases and J gave up 5 bases; unmatched junction bases: 5. In DNA, the CDR3 is TGTGCCAGCAGGGGACAGGGAGTCCACGAGCAGTACTTC. Its translation: CASRGQGVHEQYF.

Written as DNA, the CDR3 is TGCGCCAGCAGCTTGGGGTGGTTAGCAAACCAGGAGCAGTACTTC. Amino acids: CASSLGWLANQEQYF. The genes are TRBV5-1 and TRBJ2-7; no clear D gene. CDR1 and CDR2 from the germline V gene are SGHRS and YFSETQ. V dropped 0 bases and J dropped 7 bases, with 17 bases sitting between them. The CDR3 is made up of 15 amino acids.

The table lists this clone with a few counts. The chain combines TRBV19 with TRBJ1-5, with D possibly matching TRBD1 (6 bases). The CDR3 runs 17 residues. Trimming took 6 bases from V and 4 from J, leaving 22 bases between them. In germline, CDR1 is LNHDA, CDR2 SQIVND (reference sequence). CDR3 sequence (DNA): TGTGCCAGTAGCACCCGGGCGGGGGGCGCGTGGAATCAGCCCCAGCATTTT. This codes for CASSTRAGGAWNQPQHF.

This clone showed up just once. J is TRBJ2-3 and V is TRBV7-2; D is perhaps TRBD2 (6 bases). This CDR3 comprises 16 residues. The V gene's germline CDR1 is SGHTA and CDR2 FQGNSA. The germline V and J ends were trimmed by 5 bases and 0 bases, with 15 bases remaining between them. The CDR3 sequence is CASSPGLLSSTDTQYF. The CDR3 nucleotides read TGTGCCAGCAGCCCCGGACTACTCTCTAGCACAGATACGCAGTATTTT.

This clone was counted only a few times. V is TRBV2 and J is TRBJ2-7; D possibly corresponds to TRBD1 (7 bases). The germline V gene has CDR1 SNHLY and CDR2 FYNNEI. With 4 bases removed from V and 3 bases from J, the gap between germline ends came to 16 bases. The CDR3 runs 15 residues. CDR3 bases: TGTGCCAGCAGTGTGGGGGGACAGCGACTCTACGAGCAGTACTTC. Protein: CASSVGGQRLYEQYF. Full variable domain (rest looked up from reference TRBV2 and TRBJ2-7): EPEVTQTPSHQVTQMGQEVILRCVPISNHLYFYWYRQILGQKVEFLVSFYNNEISEKSEIFDDQFSVERPDGSNFTLKIRSTKLEDSAMYFCASSVGGQRLYEQYFGPGTRLTVT.

The chain recombines TRBV5-4 with TRBJ2-3; a possible D gene is TRBD2 (6 bases). The CDR3 covers 14 residues. The germline gives CDR1 SGHNT, CDR2 YYREEE (reference sequence). Trimming shortened V by 3 bases and J by 2 bases, and 10 bases separated the two germline ends. In DNA, the CDR3 is TGTGCCAGCAGCTGGGGACTTAACACAGATACGCAGTATTTT. Encoded protein: CASSWGLNTDTQYF.

The V and J genes are TRBV28 and TRBJ1-1; D ambiguous. Germline assignment: CDR1 MDHEN and CDR2 SYDVKM. V was trimmed by 4 bases and J by 7 bases, leaving 10 bases between them. The CDR3 is made up of 12 amino acids. The CDR3 DNA reads TGTGCCAGCAGTTCCTTCCAGTTTGAAGCTTTCTTT. As protein: CASSSFQFEAFF.

In this sample, this clone turned up once. This chain joins TRBV5-1 and TRBJ1-3; unclear D gene. Trimming pared 0 bases from V and 2 bases from J, leaving 15 bases between. From germline, CDR1 is SGHRS and CDR2 YFSETQ. This CDR3 is 17 amino acids long. DNA for the CDR3: TGCGCCAGCAGCTTGGTACCACCCGAGCTGACTGGAAACACCATATATTTT. Protein: CASSLVPPELTGNTIYF.

This chain's CDR3 is CASSRDRGGSADTQYF. CDR3 DNA sequence: TGTGCCAGTAGTAGGGACCGGGGGGGCTCGGCAGATACGCAGTATTTT. The V gene is TRBV19, the J gene TRBJ2-3; TRBD2 matches 8 bases. The V and J ends lost 4 bases and 4 bases, in that order; junction bases with no gene match: 10. The CDR3 extends over 16 amino acids. Germline loops: CDR1 LNHDA, CDR2 SQIVND (reference sequence). Full variable domain (rest looked up from reference TRBV19 and TRBJ2-3): DGGITQSPKYLFRKEGQNVTLSCEQNLNHDAMYWYRQDPGQGLRLIYYSQIVNDFQKGDIAEGYSVSREKKESFPLTVTSAQKNPTAFYLCASSRDRGGSADTQYFGPGTRLTVL.